The 9 T cell receptor beta chains in this list originate from one sample, sequenced in a study of blood T cell repertoires in COVID-19. The data were produced by immunoSEQ multiplex PCR, yet TCRdb's version contains in-frame clones alone and is incomplete. Of tens of thousands of clones listed, 88% are singletons. The sample comprised peripheral blood. The receptors come from a woman of 80 years or more with active COVID-19.

The CDR3 reads CASSLAGLYNEQFF. DNA of the CDR3: TGTGCCAGCAGCTTGGCGGGACTGTACAATGAGCAGTTCTTC. The chain combines TRBV5-5 with TRBJ2-1, with D perhaps TRBD2 (6 bases). Germline assignment: CDR1 SGHKS and CDR2 YYEKEE (reference sequence). V lost 0 bases and J lost 4, with 8 bases in between. The CDR3 is 14 residues long.

The V and J genes are TRBV11-1 and TRBJ1-2, with D perhaps TRBD1 (6 bases). CDR1 SGHAT and CDR2 FQDESV come from the germline V gene (reference sequence). The CDR3 runs 14 residues. Trimming shortened V by 5 bases and J by 4 bases, and 14 bases separated the two germline ends. The CDR3 sequence is CASSEKQGAYGYTF. Written as DNA, the CDR3 is TGTGCCAGCAGCGAAAAACAGGGTGCCTATGGCTACACCTTC.

The chain employs TRBV28 and TRBJ1-2, with TRBD1 as a possible D gene (6 bases). Germline assignment: CDR1 MDHEN and CDR2 SYDVKM. The V end was cut by 6 bases, the J end by 4 bases, with 12 bases between. The CDR3 is made up of 13 amino acids. CDR3 in DNA: TGTGCCAGCAGGACGACAGGACTCTATGGCTACACCTTC. Translation gives CASRTTGLYGYTF.

The V and J genes are TRBV11-1 and TRBJ2-2; D uncertain. CDR1 and CDR2 from the germline V gene are SGHAT and FQDESV (reference sequence). The length of the CDR3 is 12 residues. The V gene lost 5 bases and the J gene lost 2 bases, with 3 bases spanning the gap. CDR3 loop: CASSPNTGELFF. Written as DNA, the CDR3 is TGTGCCAGCAGCCCAAACACCGGGGAGCTGTTTTTT.

The J gene is TRBJ1-1, the V gene TRBV5-1; D remains ambiguous. Trimming shortened V by 4 bases and J by 0 bases, and 13 bases separated the two germline ends. Germline values: CDR1 SGHRS, CDR2 YFSETQ. This CDR3 region has 15 residues. CDR3 in DNA: TGCGCCAGCAGCCCTTCTCAGGTGGTGAACACTGAAGCTTTCTTT. Translating gives CASSPSQVVNTEAFF.

The chain joins TRBV14 to TRBJ2-2, with TRBD1 matching over 9 bases. The ends lost 4 bases at V and 3 bases at J; junction bases unmatched: 12. Germline V lookup: CDR1 SGHDN, CDR2 FVKESK. This CDR3 comprises 18 residues. The CDR3 loop is CASSPAQGARRYTGELFF. CDR3 DNA: TGTGCCAGCAGCCCAGCACAGGGGGCGCGTAGGTACACCGGGGAGCTGTTTTTT.

The rearrangement links TRBV4-3 to TRBJ2-2; 12 bases are a match to TRBD2. Per germline, CDR1 LGHNA and CDR2 YSLEER. V was pared by 2 bases and J by 7 bases, with 5 bases of the junction left unmatched. The CDR3 contains 16 residues. The CDR3 nucleotides are TGCGCCAGCAGCCAATATGCGGGACTAGCGGGCGGGGAGCTGTTTTTT. The encoded protein is CASSQYAGLAGGELFF.

The chain has TRBV19 and TRBJ2-2, with a possible D match to TRBD2 (5 bases). Deletions cut 2 bases from V and 0 bases from J, with 10 bases between. The V gene's germline CDR1 is LNHDA and CDR2 SQIVND (reference sequence). This CDR3 has 16 residues. CDR3 DNA sequence: TGTGCCAGTAGTATATCTAGAGGGCCGAACACCGGGGAGCTGTTTTTT. This translates into CASSISRGPNTGELFF.

This chain uses TRBV11-2 with TRBJ2-4, with D possibly matching TRBD1 (6 bases). Trimming removed 1 base from V and 6 bases from J, with 13 bases in between. The CDR3 is 15 residues long. The germline V gene encodes CDR1 SGHAT and CDR2 FQNNGV. The CDR3 coding sequence is TGTGCCAGCAGCTTAGGTGGGGGCCAGGGAAACATTCAGTACTTC. Its translation: CASSLGGGQGNIQYF.